The 5 T cell receptor beta chains given below trace back to one sample, sequenced in a study of CD8 T cells in ankylosing spondylitis. TCRdb re-analysed the 5' RACE reads in MiXCR, keeping a single row per CDR3 protein. The sample has around 160,000 distinct CDR3 sequences; more than 9% are singletons. Specimen: blood, either unsorted or a sorted T cell fraction (not recorded which). Receptor source: a male donor with ankylosing spondylitis or in good health (not recorded which).

This clonotype was seen repeatedly, ten times or more. The gene calls are TRBV24-1 and TRBJ2-1; no definite D call. Trimming cost V 4 bases and J 1 base, with 13 bases left between them. CDR1 and CDR2 (germline): KGHDR, SFDVKD. This CDR3 has 16 amino acids. CDR3 sequence reads: CATSDRTVGSYNEQFF. The CDR3, as DNA: TGTGCCACCAGTGACCGCACCGTAGGATCCTACAATGAGCAGTTCTTC.

This clonotype was detected a few times. The chain employs TRBV28 and TRBJ2-4; 7 bases fit TRBD2. The CDR3 has 15 amino acids. Unmatched junction bases numbered 10, after V lost 11 bases and J lost 0 bases. Germline CDR1 reads MDHEN; CDR2 reads SYDVKM. The CDR3, as DNA: TGTGCCGCGTCATGGCGGGGGACAGCCAAAAACATTCAGTACTTC. Residues: CAASWRGTAKNIQYF.

The chain combines TRBV2 with TRBJ2-1; D is possibly TRBD2 (6 bases). The CDR3 covers 13 residues. V was clipped by 4 bases and J by 2 bases, with 6 bases between them. Germline CDR1 reads SNHLY; CDR2 reads FYNNEI. CDR3: CASSGLAYNEQFF. DNA of the CDR3: TGTGCCAGCAGTGGACTAGCCTACAATGAGCAGTTCTTC.

This clonotype was seen many times. CDR3 sequence: CASSLEAGRHQETQYF. CDR3 in DNA: TGTGCCAGCAGCTTAGAGGCAGGGAGACACCAAGAGACCCAGTACTTC. This chain uses TRBV7-2 with TRBJ2-5, with D perhaps TRBD1 or TRBD2 (5 bases each). CDR3 length equals 16 residues. The V gene's germline CDR1 is SGHTA and CDR2 FQGNSA. V lost 1 base and J 0 bases, leaving 12 bases between the germline ends.

This clonotype turned up a few times. J is TRBJ2-5 and V is TRBV7-9, with TRBD2 matching over 8 bases. With V trimmed by 3 bases and J by 2 bases, 2 bases remained unmatched. The length of the CDR3 is 14 residues. Per the germline V gene, CDR1 is SEHNR and CDR2 is FQNEAQ (reference sequence). Here the CDR3 reads CASSFASGQETQYF. In nucleotides, the CDR3 is TGTGCCAGCAGCTTCGCTAGCGGGCAAGAGACCCAGTACTTC.